This T cell receptor beta chain was profiled in a study of neurological immune-mediated disorders. This clonotype was seen repeatedly, ten times or more. TCRdb processed the 5' RACE reads anew with MiXCR; each CDR3 protein has one entry. Among tens of thousands of distinct CDR3 sequences listed, about a tenth were seen once. J lost 4 bases, V lost 6 bases, and 10 bases had no gene match. This CDR3 has 15 residues. Germline assignment: CDR1 DFQATT and CDR2 SNEGSKA (reference sequence). The chain recombines TRBV20-1 with TRBJ2-7; 12 positions agree with TRBD2. The TCR originated in a man aged 35-49 years in good health. Sequencing input: PBMCs. The CDR3 sequence is CSAPRLAGAFYEQYF. DNA of the CDR3: TGCAGTGCCCCCAGACTAGCGGGAGCTTTTTACGAGCAGTACTTC.